The sequence of this T cell receptor (beta chain) was determined in a study of T cells of healthy individuals. TCRdb ran MiXCR on the 5' RACE reads and lists one entry per CDR3 protein. The top ten clones hold roughly 7.5% of a sample with around 90,000 distinct CDR3 sequences, roughly 5.1% of them seen once. This CDR3 is built from 15 residues. The germline CDR1 and CDR2 sequences are MNHNY and SVGAGI (reference sequence). Regarding this clonotype: At one of its ends the junction is not consistent with the germline gene, which may arise from a read error.

This receptor was identified in a female donor in good health. This chain joins TRBV6-6 and TRBJ1-1; D is undetermined. CDR3 in DNA: TGTGCCAGCAGTTATGACCTCCGACGCCTTATTACACCCTACTTT. Its protein product is CASSYDLRRLITPYF.